A selection of T cell receptor beta chains follows, all from one sample in a study of response to subunit inactivated influenza vaccine. Each CDR3 protein is one row after TCRdb ran MiXCR on the RT-PCR reads. The data contain more than 450,000 distinct CDR3 sequences, 7.6% of them singletons. The specimen was PBMCs from blood, collected less than 30 months after vaccination. Every receptor here comes from a man between 50 and 69 years old who received an inactivated influenza vaccine. Both conserved end residues are part of each CDR3.

CDR3	V	J
CASSDRDRGPGGYTF	TRBV25-1	TRBJ1-2
CASSQDLAGGLPDTQYF	TRBV4-3	TRBJ2-3
CSAYSTGYGYTF	TRBV20-1	TRBJ1-2
CASRRVGQETQYF	TRBV27	TRBJ2-5
CASSQGAGVAYEQYF	TRBV4-2	TRBJ2-7
CASRAGAGETQYF	TRBV7-2	TRBJ2-5
CASSYSRTAEAFF	TRBV12-3/TRBV12-4	TRBJ1-1
CASSSGRNSMNTEAFF	TRBV7-2	TRBJ1-1
CASSAGTSGGWYEQYF	TRBV5-1	TRBJ2-7
CASRSSANIQYF	TRBV2	TRBJ2-4